The 28 T cell receptor beta chains in this list originate from one sample, sequenced in a study of chronic HIV infection and antiretroviral therapy. Via MiXCR, TCRdb re-called the 5' RACE reads, giving one row per CDR3 protein. Here the sample spans roughly 48,000 distinct CDR3 sequences, about 18% being singletons. Sequenced input: peripheral blood. Receptors originate from an adult who had HIV and had not received antiretroviral therapy, or was an uninfected healthy control (not recorded which).

This clonotype was observed a few times. One junction end does not reproduce the germline sequence, and a read error may be involved. The chain combines TRBV7-9 with TRBJ1-3; TRBD1 is a possible D gene (5 bases). The germline V gene has CDR1 SEHNR and CDR2 FQNEAQ (reference sequence). The CDR3 totals 12 residues. CDR3 in DNA: TGTGCCAGCAAACTTTCGGGACGGCTCGAAATGTTT. Translated: CASKLSGRLEMF. Drawing the rest from reference TRBV7-9 and TRBJ1-3, the complete variable domain is DTGVSQNPRHKITKRGQNVTFRCDPISEHNRLYWYRQTLGQGPEFLTYFQNEAQLEKSRLLSDRFSAERPKGSFSTLEIQRTEQGDSAMYLCASKLSGRLEMFGEGSWLTVV.

This sequence joins TRBV6-5 and TRBJ2-6, with D hard to call. V was trimmed by 2 bases and J by 2 bases, leaving 7 bases between them. The germline gives CDR1 MNHEY, CDR2 SVGAGI. The CDR3 contains 15 residues. Here the CDR3 DNA reads TGTGCCAGCAGTTACAGGCCCCCTGGGGCCAACGTCCTGACTTTC. This encodes CASSYRPPGANVLTF.

The chain has TRBV12-3 or TRBV12-4 and TRBJ1-2, with D perhaps TRBD1 (5 bases). V was shortened by 4 bases and J by 2 bases, with 11 bases between the two germline ends. The CDR3 spans 14 residues. This CDR3 reads CASSSVGRNYGYTF. The DNA for the CDR3 is TGTGCCAGCAGTTCCGTGGGACGGAACTATGGCTACACCTTC.

The sample holds a few counts of this clonotype. The gene calls are TRBV28 and TRBJ1-2; D ambiguous. The V end lost 6 bases, the J end lost 7 bases, and 12 bases lay between the germline ends. Germline V CDR1 and CDR2: MDHEN, SYDVKM. This CDR3 is built from 12 residues. The chain's CDR3 is CASSRWASGYTF. Here the CDR3 DNA reads TGTGCCAGCAGCCGGTGGGCATCTGGCTACACCTTC.

The V and J genes are TRBV27 and TRBJ2-1; 9 bases align to TRBD2. V gave up 2 bases and J gave up 0 bases; unmatched junction bases: 2. CDR3 length: 16 residues. Germline CDR1 reads MNHEY; CDR2 reads SMNVEV (reference sequence). The CDR3 DNA follows: TGTGCCAGCAGTTTACGACTAGCGGACTCCTACAATGAGCAGTTCTTC. It specifies CASSLRLADSYNEQFF.

This clonotype was observed a few times. The chain has TRBV28 and TRBJ1-1; D is possibly TRBD1 (6 bases). This CDR3 spans 17 amino acids. The ends were cut back, 5 bases at V and 5 bases at J, with 24 bases in the middle. Looked up from germline, CDR1 is MDHEN and CDR2 is SYDVKM. The CDR3 DNA reads TGTGCCAGCAGTCGGGACCCCTGGGGGGGGGCTCGGACTGAAGCTTTCTTT. It is translated as CASSRDPWGGARTEAFF.

The chain recombines TRBV28 with TRBJ1-5, with TRBD1 matching 9 bases. Germline loops: CDR1 MDHEN, CDR2 SYDVKM. The CDR3 extends over 19 amino acids. V was clipped by 2 bases and J by 1 base; unmatched bases: 12. CDR3 nucleotide sequence: TGTGCCAGCAGTTTACCGCGACAGGGGGTCAGGAGAAGCAATCAGCCCCAGCATTTT. Amino acid sequence: CASSLPRQGVRRSNQPQHF.

This chain connects TRBV11-2 to TRBJ2-7, with D unclear. Germline loops: CDR1 SGHAT, CDR2 FQNNGV. There are 15 residues in the CDR3. V was cut by 3 bases and J by 3 bases, with 15 bases left in between. The CDR3 sequence: CASSLVFKSSYEQYF. In nucleotides, the CDR3 is TGTGCCAGCAGCTTGGTTTTTAAGTCCAGCTACGAGCAGTACTTC. Drawing the rest from reference TRBV11-2 and TRBJ2-7, the complete variable domain is EAGVAQSPRYKIIEKRQSVAFWCNPISGHATLYWYQQILGQGPKLLIQFQNNGVVDDSQLPKDRFSAERLKGVDSTLKIQPAKLEDSAVYLCASSLVFKSSYEQYFGPGTRLTVT.

This clonotype came up a few times. V is TRBV10-3 and J is TRBJ2-1, with TRBD1 as a possible D gene (6 bases). Germline V gene lookup returns CDR1 ENHRY and CDR2 SYGVKD. The CDR3 length is 13 residues. The V and J ends lost 4 bases and 4 bases respectively, with 8 bases between them. The CDR3 DNA is TGTGCCATCAGTGGACAGGATTACAATGAGCAGTTCTTC. Translation gives CAISGQDYNEQFF.

This clonotype was seen many times. The chain is built from TRBV12-3 or TRBV12-4 and TRBJ1-4; D not certain. V shed 5 bases and J shed 10 bases, with 14 bases lying between them. The CDR3 spans 13 residues. For the CDR3, the DNA is TGTGCCAGCAGTCTTCACGAGCGGGGAAAACTGTTTTTT. Residues: CASSLHERGKLFF.

This sequence joins TRBV28 and TRBJ1-4, with 7 bases fitting TRBD1. Germline CDR1 MDHEN, CDR2 SYDVKM. J was trimmed by 8 bases and V by 5 bases; bases with no gene match: 20. The CDR3 spans 18 residues. The CDR3 spells CASSLTPGTAEGEEKLFF. The DNA of the CDR3 is TGTGCCAGCAGTCTTACCCCCGGGACAGCAGAAGGAGAGGAAAAACTGTTTTTT.

The gene calls are TRBV15 and TRBJ1-6; 8 bases agree with TRBD1. CDR1 and CDR2 from the germline V gene are LNHNV and YYDKDF (reference sequence). The CDR3 totals 13 residues. Losses at the gene ends were 5 bases for V and 9 bases for J; bases not matched to a gene: 3. This CDR3 reads CATSGQGSSPLHF. CDR3 in DNA: TGTGCCACCAGCGGACAGGGATCTTCACCCCTCCACTTT.

This clonotype was observed a few times. V and J are TRBV2 and TRBJ2-4; D gene ambiguous. The CDR3 runs to 14 residues. The germline gives CDR1 SNHLY, CDR2 FYNNEI. The V end lost 2 bases, the J end lost 0 bases, and 5 bases lay between the germline ends. CDR3 in DNA: TGTGCCAGCAGTGAAAGACTAGCCAAAAACATTCAGTACTTC. Translating gives CASSERLAKNIQYF.

The genes are TRBV5-1 and TRBJ1-6; D remains ambiguous. Germline V gives CDR1 SGHRS, CDR2 YFSETQ. The CDR3 is 13 residues long. The ends were cut back, 0 bases at V and 10 bases at J, with 8 bases in the middle. The CDR3: CASSLVGRSPLHF. The DNA of the CDR3 is TGCGCCAGCAGCTTGGTGGGGAGGTCACCCCTCCACTTT.

This clonotype was recorded many times. The V and J genes are TRBV28 and TRBJ2-3; D is unclear. The CDR3 contains 15 residues. Germline CDR1 MDHEN, CDR2 SYDVKM. Trimming cost V 3 bases and J 2 bases, with 12 bases left between them. The DNA of the CDR3 is TGTGCCAGCAGTTTTCGGCGAATCGACACAGATACGCAGTATTTT. Encoded protein: CASSFRRIDTDTQYF.

V usage is TRBV29-1 and J usage is TRBJ1-1; no clear D. V lost 4 bases and J lost 5, with 8 bases in between. CDR3 size: 11 residues. Germline CDR1 is SQVTM and CDR2 is ANQGSEA. CDR3 residues: CSVGGGTEAFF. In DNA, the CDR3 is TGCAGCGTTGGAGGAGGGACTGAAGCTTTCTTT.

This rearrangement joins TRBV11-1 to TRBJ2-1; 11 nucleotides agree with TRBD2. V shed 5 bases and J 0 bases; nucleotides not matched to a gene: 9. In germline, CDR1 is SGHAT, CDR2 FQDESV (reference sequence). The CDR3 totals 18 residues. Written as DNA, the CDR3 is TGTGCCAGCAGCCAGGGACTAGCGGTTCTGGGCTCCTACAATGAGCAGTTCTTC. This codes for CASSQGLAVLGSYNEQFF.

This chain joins TRBV6-5 and TRBJ1-3; 10 nucleotides agree with TRBD1. This CDR3 is 15 amino acids long. V lost 5 bases to trimming and J lost 2 bases; unmatched junction nucleotides: 3. Germline V gene sequence: CDR1 MNHEY, CDR2 SVGAGI. In nucleotides, the CDR3 is TGTGCCAGCAGTCCCGACAGGGGGCCTGGAAACACCATATATTTT. As protein: CASSPDRGPGNTIYF.

This clonotype was counted only a few times. The chain has TRBV4-2 and TRBJ2-3, with a tentative D call TRBD2 (6 bases). This CDR3 has 14 residues. V was shortened by 2 bases and J by 3 bases, with 9 bases between the two germline ends. Germline lookup yields CDR1 LGHNA and CDR2 YNFKEQ. DNA of the CDR3: TGTGCCAGCAGCCAAATAGCGGAAACAGATACGCAGTATTTT. Translated: CASSQIAETDTQYF.

The chain carries TRBV11-3 and TRBJ2-3; 16 bases fit TRBD2. This CDR3 region has 16 residues. Germline V CDR1 and CDR2: SGHNT, YENEEA. Trimming at V came to 5 bases and at J to 7 bases, leaving 6 bases not matched to a gene. The DNA of the CDR3 is TGTGCCAGCAGCCTGGGACTAGCGGGAGGGCTAAATACGCAGTATTTT. Translation gives CASSLGLAGGLNTQYF.

This clonotype came up a few times. The gene calls are TRBV9 and TRBJ1-3; D gene ambiguous. CDR3 size: 15 residues. Germline CDR1 and CDR2: SGDLS and YYNGEE. V was clipped by 3 bases and J by 8 bases, with 18 bases between them. The CDR3 sequence: CASSARSTSGDTIYF. CDR3 DNA: TGTGCCAGCAGCGCTCGGTCCACCTCAGGCGACACCATATATTTT.

The CDR3 reads CATSDSGQPQHF. The CDR3 DNA follows: TGTGCCACCAGTGATTCCGGTCAGCCCCAGCATTTT. The V and J genes are TRBV24-1 and TRBJ1-5; D gene ambiguous. Trimming removed 2 bases at V and 6 bases at J, with 4 bases between. Germline lookup yields CDR1 KGHDR and CDR2 SFDVKD. CDR3 size: 12 residues.

In its sample, this clonotype was seen a few times. V is TRBV12-3 or TRBV12-4 and J is TRBJ1-6; D is unresolved. V dropped 4 bases and J dropped 13 bases, with 17 bases sitting between them. The length of the CDR3 is 14 residues. The CDR3 DNA sequence: TGTGCCAGCAGTTCGACGAATTGGGGTTGGCCCCTCCACTTT. Translating gives CASSSTNWGWPLHF.

The V and J genes are TRBV2 and TRBJ2-3; 10 positions agree with TRBD2. V was pared by 4 bases and J by 1 base, with 8 bases of the junction left unmatched. Germline lookup yields CDR1 SNHLY and CDR2 FYNNEI. The CDR3 is made up of 17 amino acids. The CDR3 reads CASSAFGLAVRTDTQYF. As DNA, the CDR3 is TGTGCCAGCAGTGCATTCGGACTAGCGGTACGCACAGATACGCAGTATTTT.

The CDR3 reads CASSLEGLHQAYNEQFF. CDR3 nucleotide sequence: TGCGCCAGCAGCTTGGAAGGACTGCACCAAGCTTACAATGAGCAGTTCTTC. This sequence joins TRBV5-1 and TRBJ2-1, with D possibly being TRBD2 (5 bases). This CDR3 contains 17 residues. Between the trimmed V and J ends, which lost 0 bases and 4 bases, there was a span of 17 bases. Germline values: CDR1 SGHRS, CDR2 YFSETQ. The variable domain in full, completed from reference TRBV5-1 and TRBJ2-1, reads KAGVTQTPRYLIKTRGQQVTLSCSPISGHRSVSWYQQTPGQGLQFLFEYFSETQRNKGNFPGRFSGRQFSNSRSEMNVSTLELGDSALYLCASSLEGLHQAYNEQFFGPGTRLTVL.

The chain joins TRBV6-1 to TRBJ2-4; 14 bases line up with TRBD2. Germline CDR1 and CDR2: MNHNS and SASEGT. The length of the CDR3 is 17 residues. V dropped 6 bases and J dropped 3; count of bases not matched to a gene: 7. For the CDR3, the DNA is TGTGCCAGCAGGACCGGGACTAGCGGGAGTGGCAAAAACATTCAGTACTTC. Residues: CASRTGTSGSGKNIQYF.

This clonotype appeared a few times. The chain has TRBV24-1 and TRBJ2-3; D might be TRBD1 or TRBD2, each matching 5 bases. V lost 3 bases and J 4 bases, leaving 13 bases between the germline ends. The CDR3 has 15 residues. The germline V gene encodes CDR1 KGHDR and CDR2 SFDVKD. The CDR3 region is CATSDPRGQPDTQYF. The CDR3 nucleotides read TGTGCCACCAGTGATCCACGGGGCCAGCCAGATACGCAGTATTTT.

CDR3 sequence reads: CASRINNEQFF. CDR3 bases: TGTGCCAGCAGAATTAACAATGAGCAGTTCTTC. This sequence joins TRBV3-1 and TRBJ2-1; no reliable D call. From germline, CDR1 is LGHDT and CDR2 YNNKEL (reference sequence). Trimming stripped 6 bases from V and 5 bases from J, with 5 bases between. The CDR3 is 11 amino acids.